This T cell receptor (beta chain) was identified in a study of blood T cell repertoires in COVID-19. The repertoire was sequenced with immunoSEQ multiplex PCR; TCRdb's copy has only in-frame clones and lacks some. The sample shows about 210,000 clones, almost 85% of them seen only once. The CDR3 runs 15 residues. After removal of 6 bases from V and 4 bases from J, the junction contained 11 bases not matched to a gene. CDR1 LNHDA and CDR2 SQIVND come from the germline V gene (reference sequence). Material for sequencing was peripheral blood. The clonotype comes from a woman in her forties or fifties with active or convalescent COVID-19. The chain is built from TRBV19 and TRBJ1-2; TRBD1 agrees at 7 bases. The CDR3 DNA is TGTGCCAGTAGACGCTACAGGGGCGGCGGCTATGGCTACACCTTC. Translation gives CASRRYRGGGYGYTF. Full variable domain (missing parts from reference TRBV19 and TRBJ1-2): DGGITQSPKYLFRKEGQNVTLSCEQNLNHDAMYWYRQDPGQGLRLIYYSQIVNDFQKGDIAEGYSVSREKKESFPLTVTSAQKNPTAFYLCASRRYRGGGYGYTFGSGTRLTVV.